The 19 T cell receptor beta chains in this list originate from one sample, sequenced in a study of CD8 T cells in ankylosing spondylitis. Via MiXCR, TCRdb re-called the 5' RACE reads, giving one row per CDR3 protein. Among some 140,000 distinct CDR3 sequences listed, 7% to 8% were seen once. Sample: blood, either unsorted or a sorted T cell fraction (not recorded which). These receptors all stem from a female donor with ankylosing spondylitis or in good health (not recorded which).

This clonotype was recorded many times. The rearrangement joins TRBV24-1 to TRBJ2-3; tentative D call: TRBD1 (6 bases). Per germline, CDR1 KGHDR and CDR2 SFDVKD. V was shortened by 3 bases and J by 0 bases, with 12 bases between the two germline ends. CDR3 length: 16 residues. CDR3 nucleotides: TGTGCCACCAGTGATCCCGGACAGACTAGCACAGATACGCAGTATTTT. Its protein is CATSDPGQTSTDTQYF.

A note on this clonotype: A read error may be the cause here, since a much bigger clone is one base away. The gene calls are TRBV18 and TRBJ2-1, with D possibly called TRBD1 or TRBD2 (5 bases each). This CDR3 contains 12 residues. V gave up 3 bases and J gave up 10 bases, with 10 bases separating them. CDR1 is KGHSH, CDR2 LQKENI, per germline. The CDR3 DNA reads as TGTGCCAGCTCACCTAGTGGGGACGAGCAGTTCTTC. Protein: CASSPSGDEQFF.

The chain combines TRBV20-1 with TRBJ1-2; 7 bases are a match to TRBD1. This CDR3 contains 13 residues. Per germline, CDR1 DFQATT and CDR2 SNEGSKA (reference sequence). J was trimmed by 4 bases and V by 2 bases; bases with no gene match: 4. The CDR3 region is CSARNQGGYGYTF. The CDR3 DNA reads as TGCAGTGCTAGAAACCAGGGGGGCTATGGCTACACCTTC.

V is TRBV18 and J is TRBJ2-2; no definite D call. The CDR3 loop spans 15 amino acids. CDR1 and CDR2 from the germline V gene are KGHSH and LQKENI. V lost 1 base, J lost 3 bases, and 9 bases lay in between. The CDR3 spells CASSPLKADTGELFF. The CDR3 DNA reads TGTGCCAGCTCACCACTCAAAGCCGACACCGGGGAGCTGTTTTTT.

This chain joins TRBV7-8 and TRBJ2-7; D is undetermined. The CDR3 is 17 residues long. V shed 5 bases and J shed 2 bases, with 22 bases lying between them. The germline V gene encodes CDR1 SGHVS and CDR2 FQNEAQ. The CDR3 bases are TGTGCCAGCAGCCCCCGTCTTTTGCCCGGCTCGGCCTACGAGCAGTACTTC. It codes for CASSPRLLPGSAYEQYF. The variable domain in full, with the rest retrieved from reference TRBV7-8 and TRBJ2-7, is GAGVSQSPRYKVAKRGQDVALRCDPISGHVSLFWYQQALGQGPEFLTYFQNEAQLDKSGLPSDRFFAERPEGSVSTLKIQRTQQEDSAVYLCASSPRLLPGSAYEQYFGPGTRLTVT.

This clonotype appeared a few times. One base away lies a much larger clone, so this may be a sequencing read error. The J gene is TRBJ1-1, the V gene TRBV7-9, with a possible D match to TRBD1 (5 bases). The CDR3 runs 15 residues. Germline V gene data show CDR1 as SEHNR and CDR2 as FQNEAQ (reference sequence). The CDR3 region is CVSSLGGQGNTEAFF. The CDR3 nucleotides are TGTGTCAGCAGCTTGGGCGGTCAGGGGAACACTGAAGCTTTCTTT.

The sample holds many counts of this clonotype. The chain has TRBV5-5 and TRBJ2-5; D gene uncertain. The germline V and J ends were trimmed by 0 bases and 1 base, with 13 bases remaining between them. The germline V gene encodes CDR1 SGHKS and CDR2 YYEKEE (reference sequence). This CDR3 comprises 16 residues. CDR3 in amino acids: CASSLGRPLAQETQYF. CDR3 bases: TGTGCCAGCAGCTTGGGGCGGCCGTTAGCCCAAGAGACCCAGTACTTC.

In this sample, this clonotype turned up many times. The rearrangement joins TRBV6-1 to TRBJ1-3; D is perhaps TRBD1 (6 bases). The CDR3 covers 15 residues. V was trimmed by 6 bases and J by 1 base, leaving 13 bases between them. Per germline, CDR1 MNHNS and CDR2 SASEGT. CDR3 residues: CASRTGQFSGNTIYF. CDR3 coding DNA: TGTGCCAGCAGAACAGGACAGTTTTCTGGAAACACCATATATTTT.

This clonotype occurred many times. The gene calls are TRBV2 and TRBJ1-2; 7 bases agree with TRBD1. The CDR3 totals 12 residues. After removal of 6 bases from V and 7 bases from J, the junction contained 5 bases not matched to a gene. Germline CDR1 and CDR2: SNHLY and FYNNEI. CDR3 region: CASRGGGSGYTF. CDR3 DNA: TGTGCCAGCAGGGGAGGGGGCTCTGGCTACACCTTC.

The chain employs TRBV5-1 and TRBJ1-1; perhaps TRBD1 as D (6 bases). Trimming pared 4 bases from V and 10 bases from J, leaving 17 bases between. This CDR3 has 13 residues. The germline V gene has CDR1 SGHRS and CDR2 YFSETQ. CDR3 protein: CASSDPYRVGAFF. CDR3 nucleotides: TGCGCCAGCAGCGACCCTTACAGGGTTGGAGCTTTCTTT.

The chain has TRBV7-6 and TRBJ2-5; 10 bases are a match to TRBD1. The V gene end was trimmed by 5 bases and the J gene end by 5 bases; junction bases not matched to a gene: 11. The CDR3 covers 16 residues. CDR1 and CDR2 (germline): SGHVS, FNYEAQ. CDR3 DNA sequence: TGTGCCAGCAGCGCACAGGACAGGGGGAGAGGGGAGACCCAGTACTTC. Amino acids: CASSAQDRGRGETQYF. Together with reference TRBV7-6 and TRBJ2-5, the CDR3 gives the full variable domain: GAGVSQSPRYKVTKRGQDVALRCDPISGHVSLYWYRQALGQGPEFLTYFNYEAQQDKSGLPNDRFSAERPEGSISTLTIQRTEQRDSAMYRCASSAQDRGRGETQYFGPGTRLLVL.

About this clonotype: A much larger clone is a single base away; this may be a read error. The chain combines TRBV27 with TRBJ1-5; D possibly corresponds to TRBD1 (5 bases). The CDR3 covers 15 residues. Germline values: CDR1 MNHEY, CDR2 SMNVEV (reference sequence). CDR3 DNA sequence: TGTGCCAGCAGTAAGGGGAGGCAAAGCAATCAGCCCCCGCATTTT. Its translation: CASSKGRQSNQPPHF.

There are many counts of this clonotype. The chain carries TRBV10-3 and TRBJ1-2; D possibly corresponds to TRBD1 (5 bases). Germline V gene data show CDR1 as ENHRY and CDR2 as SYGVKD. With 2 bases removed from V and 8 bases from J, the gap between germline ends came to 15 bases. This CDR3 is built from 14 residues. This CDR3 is CAISETARAKGYTF. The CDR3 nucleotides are TGTGCCATCAGTGAGACCGCCAGGGCCAAAGGCTACACCTTC.

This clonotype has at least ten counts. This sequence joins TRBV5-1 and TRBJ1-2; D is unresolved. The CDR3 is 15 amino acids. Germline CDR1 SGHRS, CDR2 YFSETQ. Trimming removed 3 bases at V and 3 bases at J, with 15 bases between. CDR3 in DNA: TGCGCCAGCAGCTCGCAGACACAATCGGACTATGGCTACACCTTC. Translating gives CASSSQTQSDYGYTF.

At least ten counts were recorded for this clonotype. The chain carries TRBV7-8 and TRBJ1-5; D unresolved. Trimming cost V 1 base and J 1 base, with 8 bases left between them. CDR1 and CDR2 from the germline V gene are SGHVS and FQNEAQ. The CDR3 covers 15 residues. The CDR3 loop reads CASSLEPGSNQPQHF. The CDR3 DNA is TGTGCCAGCAGCTTAGAACCCGGGAGCAATCAGCCCCAGCATTTT.

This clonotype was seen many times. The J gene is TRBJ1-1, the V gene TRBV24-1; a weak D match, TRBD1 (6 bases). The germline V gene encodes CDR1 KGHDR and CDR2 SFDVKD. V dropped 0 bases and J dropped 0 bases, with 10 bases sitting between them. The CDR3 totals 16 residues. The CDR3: CATSDLPGQMNTEAFF. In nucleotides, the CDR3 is TGTGCCACCAGTGATTTGCCAGGACAGATGAACACTGAAGCTTTCTTT.

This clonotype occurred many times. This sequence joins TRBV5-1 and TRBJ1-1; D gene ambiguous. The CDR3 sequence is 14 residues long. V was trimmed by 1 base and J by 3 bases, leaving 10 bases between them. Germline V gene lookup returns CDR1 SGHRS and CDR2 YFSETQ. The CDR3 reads CASSLRWDDTEAFF. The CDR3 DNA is TGCGCCAGCAGCTTGAGATGGGATGACACTGAAGCTTTCTTT. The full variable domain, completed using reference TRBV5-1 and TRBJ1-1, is KAGVTQTPRYLIKTRGQQVTLSCSPISGHRSVSWYQQTPGQGLQFLFEYFSETQRNKGNFPGRFSGRQFSNSRSEMNVSTLELGDSALYLCASSLRWDDTEAFFGQGTRLTVV.

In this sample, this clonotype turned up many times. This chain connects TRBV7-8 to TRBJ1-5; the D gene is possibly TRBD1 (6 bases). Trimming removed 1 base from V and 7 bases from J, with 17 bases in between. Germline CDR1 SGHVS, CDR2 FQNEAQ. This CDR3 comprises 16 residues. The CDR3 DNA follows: TGTGCCAGCAGCTTAGAAAGGAACCTAGGGGGACAGCCCCAGCATTTT. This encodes CASSLERNLGGQPQHF.

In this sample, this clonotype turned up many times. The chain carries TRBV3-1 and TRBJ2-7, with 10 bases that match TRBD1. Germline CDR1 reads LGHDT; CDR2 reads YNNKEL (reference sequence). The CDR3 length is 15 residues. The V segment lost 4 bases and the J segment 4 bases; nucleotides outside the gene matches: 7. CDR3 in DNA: TGTGCCAGCAGCCCCTTCGGGACAGGGGATTACGAGCAGTACTTC. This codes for CASSPFGTGDYEQYF.